The rows below give T cell receptor beta chains drawn from one sample of a study of pediatric ulcerative colitis. Some clones are missing from TCRdb's copy, which holds only in-frame ones; the method was immunoSEQ multiplex PCR. The sample carries roughly 30,000 clones, around 80% recorded once. Sequencing was done on a sample of blood. Receptor source: a boy aged 5-17 years with severe ulcerative colitis. CDR3s include the opening cysteine and the closing phenylalanine or tryptophan. D genes are given only for firm matches. A row's size may be missing; if present it is once, few, many or a size class.

j_gene	abundance	d_gene	v_gene	CDR3nt	CDR3aa
TRBJ2-5	once	.	TRBV7-3	TGTGCTCAAGATGGGTCCGTGGAGACCCAGTACTTC	CAQDGSVETQYF
TRBJ1-2	.	TRBD1	TRBV7-9	TGTGCCAGCAACTTAGGGCGGCAGGGGGTCGGCTACACCTTC	CASNLGRQGVGYTF
TRBJ2-7	.	.	TRBV11-2	TGTGCCAGCAGCTTAGGACAGGCGTTGGGGCAGTACTTC	CASSLGQALGQYF
TRBJ2-7	.	.	TRBV7-9	TGTGCCAGCAGCGCCGGGGACGGAGGGACCACCTACGAGCAGTACTTC	CASSAGDGGTTYEQYF
TRBJ2-3	.	.	TRBV27	TGTGCCAGCTTTGGGGGAGGGGGCTCGTTCACAGATACGCAGTATTTT	CASFGGGGSFTDTQYF
TRBJ2-1	.	TRBD1	TRBV9	TGTGCCAGCAGCGTAGGGCTCGGGACAGGAAAAGGGAATGAGCAGTTCTTC	CASSVGLGTGKGNEQFF
TRBJ1-1	.	.	TRBV20-1	TGCAGTGCTACGCGTACCCCTGAAGCTTTCTTT	CSATRTPEAFF
TRBJ1-4	few	.	TRBV19	TGTGCCAGTAGTATAGCGGAGGATGAAAAACTGTTTTTT	CASSIAEDEKLFF
TRBJ2-2	once	.	TRBV11-2	TGTGCCAGCAGCTTAGTCCGAGACACCGGGGAGCTGTTTTTT	CASSLVRDTGELFF
TRBJ2-3	.	.	TRBV10-3	TGTGCCATCAGTGAGTCAGAGCTCAATCTCACAGATACGCAGTATTTT	CAISESELNLTDTQYF
TRBJ2-5	.	TRBD1	TRBV2	TGTGCCAGCAGTGGGGACAGGGGAGAATCGGAGACCCAGTACTTC	CASSGDRGESETQYF
TRBJ2-2	once	TRBD1	TRBV13	TGTGCCAGCAGCCCGTATCGACAGGGGGCGCGCACCGGGGAGCTGTTTTTT	CASSPYRQGARTGELFF
TRBJ2-7	.	TRBD1	TRBV4-1	TGCGCCAGCAGCCAAGACAGGGGGTCCTACGAGCAGTACTTC	CASSQDRGSYEQYF
TRBJ2-7	.	TRBD1	TRBV7-9	TGTGCCAGCAGCGCGACCGGGACAGGGTCGCACGAGCAGTACTTC	CASSATGTGSHEQYF
TRBJ1-1	.	.	TRBV30	TGTGCCTGGAGTGTAAAGAGTAACACTGAAGCTTTCTTT	CAWSVKSNTEAFF
TRBJ1-3	.	.	TRBV27	TGTGCCAGCAGTTTAAACCTATCCGGAAACACCATATATTTT	CASSLNLSGNTIYF
TRBJ2-4	.	TRBD1	TRBV5-1	TGCGCCAGCAGCCGCGAAGGACAGGGCAAAAACATTCAGTACTTC	CASSREGQGKNIQYF
TRBJ2-7	.	TRBD1	TRBV9	TGTGCCAGCAGCGGGGGACAGAGCTACGAGCAGTACTTC	CASSGGQSYEQYF
TRBJ2-7	.	TRBD2	TRBV6-6	TGTGCCAGCAGTCTCTCGACTAGCAGCTCCTACGAGCAGTACTTC	CASSLSTSSSYEQYF
TRBJ1-3	.	.	TRBV27	TGTGCCACCTCACAGGGAGTCCCTCTCTCTGGAAACACCATATATTTT	CATSQGVPLSGNTIYF
TRBJ2-3	.	.	TRBV18	TGTGCCAGCTCACCGTCGGACTCGAGAGAGCAGTATTTT	CASSPSDSREQYF
TRBJ2-7	.	.	TRBV18	TGTGCCAGCTCACCGGTGGGCTACGAGCAGTACTTC	CASSPVGYEQYF
TRBJ2-6	.	.	TRBV7-2	TGTGCCAGCAGCCCCCAGGTTTCCGGGGCCAACGTCCTGACTTTC	CASSPQVSGANVLTF
TRBJ1-1	.	.	TRBV7-7	TGTGCTAGCAGCTTAACCGTCTCGGGGCTGGACACTGAAGCTTTCTTT	CASSLTVSGLDTEAFF
TRBJ1-2	.	TRBD1	TRBV7-9	TGTGCCAGCAGCCCCCAGGGGGCGGAAGGCTACACCTTC	CASSPQGAEGYTF
TRBJ1-6	.	TRBD1	TRBV10-1	TGCGCCAGCAGTGAAGGGACAGATAATTCACCCCTCCACTTT	CASSEGTDNSPLHF
TRBJ1-2	.	.	TRBV19	TGTGCCAGTAGTCCCCCGGGACATGGCTACACCTTC	CASSPPGHGYTF
TRBJ2-2	.	.	TRBV5-1	TGCGCCAGCAGCTTGGACCCGAACACCGGGGAGCTGTTTTTT	CASSLDPNTGELFF
TRBJ1-6	.	.	TRBV6-6	TGTGCCAGCAGTTACCACAGGGAAGGACCCCTCCACTTT	CASSYHREGPLHF
TRBJ2-1	.	TRBD2	TRBV7-2	TGTGCCAGCAGCTTACCGGGGGGTTTCTACAATGAGCAGTTCTTC	CASSLPGGFYNEQFF
TRBJ1-3	.	.	TRBV5-4	TGTGCCAGCAGGAGGGACGGCGGAAACACCATATATTTT	CASRRDGGNTIYF
TRBJ2-3	.	.	TRBV2	TGTGCCAGCAGTGAAGGGGGTCGACCCCAGTTGACAGATACGCAGTATTTT	CASSEGGRPQLTDTQYF
TRBJ2-2	.	.	TRBV19	TGTGCCAGTAGTATCTGGTCCGTCTTGACCGGGGAGCTGTTTTTT	CASSIWSVLTGELFF
TRBJ1-2	.	TRBD1	TRBV30	TGTGCCTGGTACCGGGACAGGGAAGCTAACTATGGCTACACCTTC	CAWYRDREANYGYTF
TRBJ1-1	.	TRBD1	TRBV7-6	TGTGCCAGCAGCTTAGACAGGGGGACTGAAGCTTTCTTT	CASSLDRGTEAFF
TRBJ2-6	.	.	TRBV5-1	TGCGCCAGCAGCTTACGCGGCGACGGGGCCAACGTCCTGACTTTC	CASSLRGDGANVLTF
TRBJ1-2	few	.	TRBV13	TGTGCCAGCGGCGGAGGGGCTTATGGCTACACCTTC	CASGGGAYGYTF
TRBJ1-1	.	TRBD1	TRBV10-1	TGCGCCAGCAGTGATACCCAGGGGGCGAAAACTGAAGCTTTCTTT	CASSDTQGAKTEAFF
TRBJ2-1	.	TRBD2	TRBV7-2	TGTGCCAGCAGCACCTGGACTAGCGGGGGCCTTACCTACAATGAGCAGTTCTTC	CASSTWTSGGLTYNEQFF
TRBJ1-1	few	.	TRBV10-1	TGCGCCAGCAAAGGGATGGGCACTGAAGCTTTCTTT	CASKGMGTEAFF
TRBJ2-1	.	.	TRBV5-6	TGTGCCAGCAGCTTTGGGACGGACGAGAACAATGAGCAGTTCTTC	CASSFGTDENNEQFF
TRBJ1-2	.	.	TRBV7-9	TGTGCCAGCAGCTTAGATAACAGTGGCTACACCTTC	CASSLDNSGYTF